What follows describes a single T cell receptor (beta chain). The assay was immunoSEQ multiplex PCR, and TCRdb's table has in-frame clones only and misses some. The table shows fewer than 85,000 clones, with about 83% occurring only once. This CDR3 spans 15 amino acids. Germline values: CDR1 SGHKS, CDR2 YYEKEE (reference sequence). V was cut by 5 bases and J by 5 bases, with 19 bases left in between. This specimen comes from a study of ipilimumab plus nivolumab after autologous stem cell transplantation. Starting 14 to 28 days after autologous transplant, ipilimumab 1 mg/kg was given. This clonotype was obtained from a male donor with diffuse large B-cell lymphoma. The rearrangement uses TRBV5-5 and TRBJ2-5; D unclear. The sample consisted of PBMCs, taken in a trial of ipilimumab plus nivolumab as post-transplant consolidation. The DNA for the CDR3 is TGTGCCAGCAGTGTGAGTCCCCAAAAAACGGAGACCCAGTACTTC. Its translation is CASSVSPQKTETQYF.